These T cell receptor beta chains were read from a single sample in a study of T cells in Graves' hyperthyroidism and ophthalmopathy. TCRdb reprocessed the multiplex PCR reads via MiXCR and lists one record per CDR3 protein. There are about 520,000 distinct CDR3 sequences in the sample; roughly 25% occur only once, and approximately 10% lies in the top ten. Material for sequencing was blood. The receptor source for this set is a woman aged 25 to 39 with Graves' ophthalmopathy. Both conserved end residues are part of each CDR3. The D gene is left open where the match is weak. Not all rows give a size; the values are once, few, many and, for expanded clones, a class.

V	size	J	D	DNA	CDR3
TRBV13	many	TRBJ1-6	-	TGTGCCAGCAGCTTAGGTTCGGCAGCAGGCTCACCCCTCCACTTT	CASSLGSAAGSPLHF
TRBV11-2	many	TRBJ1-1	-	TGTGCCAGCAGCTCAGGGACGTTGGAAGCTTTCTTT	CASSSGTLEAFF
TRBV27	many	TRBJ1-2	TRBD1	TGTGCCAGCAAATCCGACTCGGGACAGGGCGTTAATGGCTACACCTTC	CASKSDSGQGVNGYTF
TRBV18	-	TRBJ1-5	TRBD1	TGTGCCAGCTCTGTGCAGGGGGGGGCGCGACATCAGCCCCAGCATTTT	CASSVQGGARHQPQHF
TRBV6-2/TRBV6-3	few	TRBJ2-2	-	TGTGCCAGCGGATTACAACCGAACACCGGGGAGCTGTTTTTT	CASGLQPNTGELFF
TRBV20-1	many	TRBJ1-1	TRBD1	TGCAGTGCTAGAGATACCACAGGGGGCTGGACTGAAGCTTTCTTT	CSARDTTGGWTEAFF
TRBV20-1	many	TRBJ2-7	-	TGCAGTGCTAGAGAAGAAAGGATAGGCTACGAGCAGTACTTC	CSAREERIGYEQYF
TRBV7-8	-	TRBJ2-7	TRBD2	TGTGCCAGCAGTCCCCCCGCGGGAGGGCCTCACGAGCAGTACTTC	CASSPPAGGPHEQYF
TRBV7-9	few	TRBJ2-4	TRBD2	TGTGCCAGCAGCGCGACTAGCGGGCCGCTTCAGTACTTC	CASSATSGPLQYF
TRBV10-3	many	TRBJ1-1	-	TGTGCCACCCGATGGGGGGAGGACACTGAAGCTTTCTTT	CATRWGEDTEAFF
TRBV28	-	TRBJ2-2	-	TGTGCCAGCAGTCCCCGGGACCACGCGAACACCGGGGAGCTGTTTTTT	CASSPRDHANTGELFF
TRBV7-2	-	TRBJ2-7	TRBD1	TGCGCCAGCAGCGACCGTCGACAGGGCAGCTACGAGCAGTACTTC	CASSDRRQGSYEQYF
TRBV9	-	TRBJ1-1	-	TGTGCCAGCAGCGTAGCAGGATCGAACACTGAAGCTTGCTTT	CASSVAGSNTEACF
TRBV7-9	-	TRBJ1-1	-	TGTGCCAGCAGCTTAGTGCCAGGGTGGGCTGAAGCTTTCTTT	CASSLVPGWAEAFF
TRBV19	many	TRBJ2-2	-	TGTGCCAGTAGTATTCTTGGGCGCACCGGGGAGCTGTTTTTT	CASSILGRTGELFF
TRBV2	few	TRBJ1-1	-	TGTGCCAGCAGCCAAAGCACAGTTTCTGAAGCTTTCTTT	CASSQSTVSEAFF
TRBV6-2/TRBV6-3	-	TRBJ1-1	-	TGTGCCAGCAGGACGACAGGTAGGGGCACTGAAGCTTTCTTT	CASRTTGRGTEAFF
TRBV6-1	-	TRBJ1-5	TRBD1	TGTGCCAGCAGTCGGGACAGGGTGGTTGTTGGCAATCAGCCCCAGCATTTT	CASSRDRVVVGNQPQHF
TRBV18	few	TRBJ2-7	-	TGTGCCAGCTCATCCTGGACAAACTCCTACGAGCAGTACTTC	CASSSWTNSYEQYF
TRBV24-1	few	TRBJ2-5	TRBD2	TGTGCCACCAGTGATCCAGGACTAGCGGGATTAGAGACCCAGTACTTC	CATSDPGLAGLETQYF
TRBV20-1	many	TRBJ2-2	-	TGCAGTGCTAGAGATCACGGTCAACACACCGGGGAGCTGTTTTTT	CSARDHGQHTGELFF
TRBV15	many	TRBJ2-7	-	TGTGCCACCAGCAGAGATAATCTAAGGGCGGGGAACTCCTACGAGCAGTACTTC	CATSRDNLRAGNSYEQYF
TRBV27	many	TRBJ1-2	TRBD1	TGTGCCAGCAGTCCCTATGACAGGGACAATAACTATGGCTACACCTTC	CASSPYDRDNNYGYTF
TRBV30	few	TRBJ1-1	TRBD1	TGTGCCTGGAGGGCTTGGGACAGGAGGAACACTGAAGCTTTCTTT	CAWRAWDRRNTEAFF
TRBV28	-	TRBJ1-2	-	TGTGCCAGCAGTTTAGCGGGCCAGGTAGATGGCTACACCTTC	CASSLAGQVDGYTF
TRBV7-2	-	TRBJ1-1	-	TGTGCCAGCAGCAGAGGAGTCAGTTGGGACACTGAAGCTTTCTTT	CASSRGVSWDTEAFF